This TCR beta chain was profiled in a study of T cell repertoires in cytomegalovirus infection. One entry per CDR3 protein, called by TCRdb with MiXCR from the reads. The sample yields 110,000 or so distinct CDR3 sequences, over 25% seen once. Germline V gene data show CDR1 as SGHNT and CDR2 as YYREEE (reference sequence). The CDR3 consists of 13 residues. V shed 4 bases and J shed 8 bases, with 15 bases lying between them. The sample holds a few counts of this clonotype. Its target is not known. V usage is TRBV5-4 and J usage is TRBJ1-2; possibly TRBD1 for D (6 bases). This receptor was taken from a human donor in good health (CMV status not recorded). Some clones in this sample may be carry-over from other donors' samples. Here the sequenced sample was CD8+ T cells from cultured PBMCs, taken from culture after CMV antigen stimulation. CDR3: CASSPGGGNGYTF. CDR3 in DNA: TGTGCCAGCAGCCCGGGAGGGGGGAACGGCTACACCTTC.